This T cell receptor beta chain was sequenced during a study of blood T cell repertoires in COVID-19. TCRdb's copy holds only in-frame clones and misses some; the assay was immunoSEQ multiplex PCR. The sample shows 40,000 to 50,000 clones, around 90% of them seen only once. The CDR3 extends over 14 amino acids. Germline V CDR1 and CDR2: ENHRY, SYGVKD. V was pared by 6 bases and J by 7 bases, with 7 bases of the junction left unmatched. The source is a human donor in a cohort sampled during active COVID-19. The rearrangement uses TRBV10-3 and TRBJ2-1; 9 nucleotides match TRBD1. Sequencing was done on a sample of peripheral blood. CDR3 loop: CAIRSGQGHNEQFF. CDR3 in DNA: TGTGCCATCAGATCGGGACAGGGCCATAATGAGCAGTTCTTC.